One sample yielded the 20 T cell receptor beta chains listed below, sequenced in a study of cytomegalovirus exposure and HLA in healthy donors. Researchers ran the PCR with 60 Vbeta and 13 Jbeta primers. Profiled with immunoSEQ multiplex PCR; TCRdb holds only in-frame clones, not every one. The sample gives about 200,000 clones, about 78% of which show up once; roughly 3% is in the top ten. The sequenced sample consisted of PBMCs. Every receptor here comes from a young woman in good health and CMV-seronegative.

The chain employs TRBV19 and TRBJ1-6; D is ambiguous. The CDR3 spans 12 residues. Germline CDR1 reads LNHDA; CDR2 reads SQIVND (reference sequence). Trimming left V 6 bases short and J 8 bases short, with 8 bases between. CDR3 DNA: TGTGCCAGTAGCCCTCCCCATTCACCCCTCCACTTT. Encoded protein: CASSPPHSPLHF.

On this clone: An end of the junction differs from the germline gene, which may be a read error. The chain employs TRBV7-7 and TRBJ2-3; tentative D call: TRBD2 (7 bases). The CDR3 is made up of 15 amino acids. Per the germline V gene, CDR1 is SSHAT and CDR2 is FNYEAQ (reference sequence). The CDR3 reads CASSLDGGPTDTQYF. The CDR3 region has the DNA TGTGCTAGCAGCTTAGACGGGGGGCCGACAGATACGCAGTATTTT.

The chain recombines TRBV29-1 with TRBJ2-7; 11 bases align to TRBD1. Trimming took 6 bases from V and 6 from J; bases not matched to a gene: 7. This CDR3 contains 13 residues. The V gene's germline CDR1 is SQVTM and CDR2 ANQGSEA. CDR3 coding DNA: TGCAGCGTCAGCCGGGACAGGGGGGTCGAGCAGTACTTC. Translated, it gives CSVSRDRGVEQYF.

With regard to this clone: One end of the junction fails to match germline, which may point to a read error. The rearrangement uses TRBV9 and TRBJ2-5; TRBD2 matches 11 bases. The CDR3 has 16 amino acids. Germline V gene data show CDR1 as SGDLS and CDR2 as YYNGEE. The CDR3 DNA is TGTGCCAGCAGCGCTAGTAGCGGGGGGGCTCAGGAGACACAGTACTTC. Amino acid sequence: CASSASSGGAQETQYF.

J is TRBJ2-3 and V is TRBV5-1, with TRBD2 matching 11 bases. Germline CDR1 and CDR2: SGHRS and YFSETQ. The V and J ends lost 4 bases and 5 bases, in that order; junction bases with no gene match: 12. The CDR3 has 17 amino acids. The CDR3 nucleotides are TGCGCCAGCAGCATTAGCGGGGGGGCCGGGGTAATAGATACGCAGTATTTT. Translation: CASSISGGAGVIDTQYF.

V gene TRBV11-3 combines with J gene TRBJ2-2; D is unclear. Per germline, CDR1 SGHNT and CDR2 YENEEA. The CDR3 is 13 residues long. With 3 bases removed from V and 2 bases from J, the gap between germline ends came to 4 bases. CDR3 DNA sequence: TGTGCCAGCAGCTTCCTTAACACCGGGGAGCTGTTTTTT. Amino acids: CASSFLNTGELFF. Full variable domain (remainder filled in from reference TRBV11-3 and TRBJ2-2): EAGVVQSPRYKIIEKKQPVAFWCNPISGHNTLYWYLQNLGQGPELLIRYENEEAVDDSQLPKDRFSAERLKGVDSTLKIQPAELGDSAVYLCASSFLNTGELFFGEGSRLTVL.

The CDR3 DNA reads as TGCAGCGTTGTAGTAGCGGCCTTAACCTACGAGCAGTACTTC. This translates into CSVVVAALTYEQYF. This sequence joins TRBV29-1 and TRBJ2-7; D is possibly TRBD2 (6 bases). Trimming removed 4 bases from V and 2 bases from J, with 15 bases in between. The CDR3 spans 14 residues. Per germline, CDR1 SQVTM and CDR2 ANQGSEA.

This chain links TRBV28 with TRBJ2-7, with 7 bases identical to TRBD2. The CDR3 covers 14 residues. J gave up 3 bases and V 5 bases, and 7 bases lay outside the gene matches. Germline lookup yields CDR1 MDHEN and CDR2 SYDVKM. For the CDR3, the DNA is TGTGCCAGCAGTGGGGGGGTTTGGAACTACGAGCAGTACTTC. This encodes CASSGGVWNYEQYF.

The gene calls are TRBV30 and TRBJ1-6; the match to TRBD1 covers 7 bases. Germline trimming cut 4 bases from V and 9 bases from J; bases unmatched to any gene: 9. In germline, CDR1 is GTSNPN, CDR2 SVGIG (reference sequence). This CDR3 has 14 residues. The CDR3 DNA reads TGTGCCTGGACTCCGGGACAGATGACTTCACCCCTCCACTTT. Translating it yields CAWTPGQMTSPLHF.

The chain is built from TRBV6-6 and TRBJ2-7; D not certain. CDR1 is MNHNY, CDR2 SVGAGI, per germline (reference sequence). CDR3 length: 14 residues. Trimming removed 6 bases from V and 2 bases from J, with 14 bases in between. CDR3 DNA: TGTGCCAGCAGCCTAAGCCCGCCACCCTACGAGCAGTACTTC. Its translation is CASSLSPPPYEQYF.

The genes are TRBV6-6 and TRBJ1-5, with TRBD1 matching 10 bases. The CDR3 runs 15 residues. The germline CDR1 and CDR2 sequences are MNHNY and SVGAGI (reference sequence). The J segment lost 6 bases and the V segment lost 4 bases, leaving 6 bases of the junction unmatched. CDR3 bases: TGTGCCAGCAGTTCCCAGGGACAGGGGTTTCAGCCCCAGCATTTT. Translated, it gives CASSSQGQGFQPQHF.

The chain couples TRBV6-1 to TRBJ2-7; TRBD1 matches 8 bases. V shed 3 bases, J shed 2 bases, and the junction held 9 bases outside the gene matches. The CDR3 has 16 amino acids. Germline-derived CDR1 and CDR2 are MNHNS and SASEGT. CDR3 sequence: CASSEISRDRTYEQYF. As DNA, the CDR3 is TGTGCCAGCAGTGAGATTTCCCGGGACAGGACCTACGAGCAGTACTTC.

The chain has TRBV11-3 and TRBJ2-7, with D perhaps matching TRBD1 (6 bases). V lost 1 base and J lost 3, with 7 bases in between. The CDR3 sequence is 13 residues long. The germline V gene encodes CDR1 SGHNT and CDR2 YENEEA. The chain's CDR3 is CASSLGRGYEQYF. DNA for the CDR3: TGTGCCAGCAGCTTAGGCAGGGGCTACGAGCAGTACTTC.

This chain connects TRBV28 to TRBJ1-1; weak D call: TRBD1 (5 bases). Germline CDR1 MDHEN, CDR2 SYDVKM. This CDR3 region has 15 residues. V lost 5 bases and J lost 3, with 16 bases in between. The CDR3 DNA reads as TGTGCCAGCAGTCCCCCCGTGGGGGGATACACTGAAGCTTTCTTT. Protein product: CASSPPVGGYTEAFF. Combining the CDR3 with reference TRBV28 and TRBJ1-1 gives the whole variable domain DVKVTQSSRYLVKRTGEKVFLECVQDMDHENMFWYRQDPGLGLRLIYFSYDVKMKEKGDIPEGYSVSREKKERFSLILESASTNQTSMYLCASSPPVGGYTEAFFGQGTRLTVV.

In its sample, this clone was seen once. The chain links TRBV7-9 to TRBJ2-7, with D perhaps TRBD2 (5 bases). Germline V lookup: CDR1 SEHNR, CDR2 FQNEAQ (reference sequence). The CDR3 loop spans 12 amino acids. V was shortened by 11 bases and J by 3 bases, with 14 bases between the two germline ends. In DNA form, the CDR3 reads TGTGCCGGAGAGGGCAGAGGCTACGAGCAGTACTTC. This encodes CAGEGRGYEQYF.

Only one count was recorded for this clone. The rearrangement joins TRBV5-1 to TRBJ1-6; 7 positions agree with TRBD1. This CDR3 is built from 16 residues. The germline V gene encodes CDR1 SGHRS and CDR2 YFSETQ. Germline trimming cut 0 bases from V and 4 bases from J; bases unmatched to any gene: 4. The CDR3 sequence: CASSLGGTEYNSPLHF. The CDR3 nucleotides read TGCGCCAGCAGCTTGGGCGGGACAGAGTATAATTCACCCCTCCACTTT.

V is TRBV7-9 and J is TRBJ1-2; D perhaps matches TRBD1 (6 bases). Germline CDR1 is SEHNR and CDR2 is FQNEAQ (reference sequence). Trimming cost V 3 bases and J 2 bases, with 13 bases left between them. The CDR3 contains 15 residues. The CDR3 coding sequence is TGTGCCAGCAGCTTGGTACAGGGCGCCAACTATGGCTACACCTTC. Encoded protein: CASSLVQGANYGYTF.

This rearrangement joins TRBV29-1 to TRBJ2-5, with TRBD1 identical over 8 bases. The CDR3 spans 13 residues. V trimming: 1 base; J trimming: 5 bases; junction bases outside the gene matches: 3. Germline V gives CDR1 SQVTM, CDR2 ANQGSEA. Here the CDR3 DNA reads TGCAGCGTTGAAGTTAACAGGGGGGAGACCCAGTACTTC. Protein sequence: CSVEVNRGETQYF.

The chain combines TRBV5-6 with TRBJ1-5; D remains ambiguous. Trimming took off 3 bases at V and 5 bases at J, with 24 bases between the two ends. Per the germline V gene, CDR1 is SGHDT and CDR2 is YYEEEE. The CDR3 covers 18 residues. The CDR3 sequence is CASSSRRAGKGRDQPQHF. The CDR3 nucleotides read TGTGCCAGCAGCTCACGGAGGGCAGGCAAAGGTCGGGATCAGCCCCAGCATTTT.

The genes are TRBV18 and TRBJ1-1, with a possible D match to TRBD1 (5 bases). Deletions cut 3 bases from V and 4 bases from J, with 15 bases between. The CDR3 totals 15 residues. Germline-derived CDR1 and CDR2 are KGHSH and LQKENI. CDR3 region: CASSPQAGGGTEAFF. The CDR3 region has the DNA TGTGCCAGCTCACCTCAGGCGGGCGGGGGCACTGAAGCTTTCTTT.